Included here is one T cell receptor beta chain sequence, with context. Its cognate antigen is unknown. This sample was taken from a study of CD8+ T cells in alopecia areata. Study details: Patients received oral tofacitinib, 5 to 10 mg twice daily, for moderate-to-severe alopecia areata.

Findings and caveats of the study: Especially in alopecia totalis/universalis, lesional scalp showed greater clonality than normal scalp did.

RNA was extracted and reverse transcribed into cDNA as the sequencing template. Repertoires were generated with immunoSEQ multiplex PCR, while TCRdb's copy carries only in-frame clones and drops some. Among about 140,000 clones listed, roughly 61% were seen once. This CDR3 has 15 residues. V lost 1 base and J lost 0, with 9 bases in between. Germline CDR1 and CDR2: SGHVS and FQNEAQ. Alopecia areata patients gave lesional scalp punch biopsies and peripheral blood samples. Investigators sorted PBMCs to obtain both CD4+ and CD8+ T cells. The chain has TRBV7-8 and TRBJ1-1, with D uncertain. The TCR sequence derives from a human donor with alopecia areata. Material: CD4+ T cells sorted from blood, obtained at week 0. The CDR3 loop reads CASSLVNTLNTEAFF. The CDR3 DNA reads TGTGCCAGCAGCTTAGTTAACACCTTGAACACTGAAGCTTTCTTT.